This T cell receptor (beta chain) is from a study of beta chain features in type 1 diabetes. V shed 0 bases and J shed 7 bases, with 12 bases lying between them. This CDR3 comprises 15 residues. Germline CDR1 reads SGHAT; CDR2 reads FQNNGV. What was sequenced were expressed TCRB transcripts, since all of the isolated RNA had been reverse transcribed. Clones were sequenced by immunoSEQ multiplex PCR, and TCRdb holds only the in-frame ones, with some missing. The profile shows fewer than 350,000 clones, around 7.3% of them singletons. The chain is built from TRBV11-2 and TRBJ2-2; D unclear. The clonotype was recovered from a woman younger than 30 in good health. The specimen was central memory CD4+ T cells from blood. The CDR3 reads CASSLDGPTYGELFF. The CDR3 DNA reads as TGTGCCAGCAGCTTAGATGGCCCTACGTACGGGGAGCTGTTTTTT.